Included here is one T cell receptor beta chain sequence, with context. The CDR3 length is 19 residues. Unmatched junction bases numbered 10, after V lost 5 bases and J lost 3 bases. The germline gives CDR1 MDHEN, CDR2 SYDVKM. The sample belongs to a study of blood T cell repertoires in COVID-19. Profiled with immunoSEQ multiplex PCR; TCRdb holds only in-frame clones, not every one. The sample contains about 220,000 clones, around 75% of which appear only once. What was sequenced was peripheral blood. This receptor was identified in a human donor in a cohort sampled during active COVID-19. The rearrangement uses TRBV28 and TRBJ2-2; 15 bases match TRBD2. The CDR3 here is CASSPPGLAGGLYTGELFF. DNA of the CDR3: TGTGCCAGCAGTCCCCCAGGACTAGCGGGAGGGCTTTACACCGGGGAGCTGTTTTTT.